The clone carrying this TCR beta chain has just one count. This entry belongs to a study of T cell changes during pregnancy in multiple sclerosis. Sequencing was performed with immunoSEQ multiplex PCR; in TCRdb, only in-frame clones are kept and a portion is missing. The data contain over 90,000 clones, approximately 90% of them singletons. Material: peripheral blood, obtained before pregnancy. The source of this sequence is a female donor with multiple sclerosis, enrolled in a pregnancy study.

CDR3 coding DNA: TGTGCCAGCAGCCCCACTAGCGGGGGAGAGACCCAGTACTTC. It yields the protein CASSPTSGGETQYF. V gene TRBV7-7 combines with J gene TRBJ2-5, with TRBD2 matching over 11 bases. The germline V gene encodes CDR1 SSHAT and CDR2 FNYEAQ (reference sequence). The V and J ends lost 5 bases and 4 bases, in that order; junction bases with no gene match: 3. The CDR3 sequence is 14 residues long.